What follows are 18 T cell receptor beta chains derived from one specimen sequenced in a study of T cell responses to AZD1222 COVID-19 vaccine. Repertoires were generated with immunoSEQ multiplex PCR, while TCRdb's copy carries only in-frame clones and drops some. The data contain 150,000 to 200,000 clones, around 93% of them singletons. This specimen was peripheral blood, taken on day 0 of AZD1222 vaccination. Source of these receptors: an adult in good health.

This sequence joins TRBV6-6 and TRBJ2-5, with D unresolved. The CDR3 has 16 amino acids. The germline V and J ends were trimmed by 2 bases and 5 bases, with 18 bases remaining between them. CDR1 MNHNY and CDR2 SVGAGI come from the germline V gene (reference sequence). For the CDR3, the DNA is TGTGCCAGCAGTTACCCGCTCCGGGCCGCGCGGGAGACCCAGTACTTC. It encodes CASSYPLRAARETQYF.

This chain links TRBV7-2 with TRBJ2-7; no clear D. Per germline, CDR1 SGHTA and CDR2 FQGNSA. There are 16 residues in the CDR3. Trimming cost V 6 bases and J 5 bases, with 23 bases left between them. For the CDR3, the DNA is TGTGCCAGCAGTGGCCCCTTGGGTCCCGCGGACGACGAGCAGTACTTC. Translation gives CASSGPLGPADDEQYF.

The J gene is TRBJ2-3, the V gene TRBV30; 8 bases are a match to TRBD1. Per germline, CDR1 GTSNPN and CDR2 SVGIG (reference sequence). The CDR3 contains 12 residues. Trimming removed 1 base from V and 10 bases from J; junction bases left unmatched: 4. The CDR3 spells CAWSGQDRAQYF. DNA of the CDR3: TGTGCCTGGAGTGGGCAGGACAGGGCGCAGTATTTT. The full variable domain, rest sourced from reference TRBV30 and TRBJ2-3, is SQTIHQWPATLVQPVGSPLSLECTVEGTSNPNLYWYRQAAGRGLQLLFYSVGIGQISSEVPQNLSASRPQDRQFILSSKKLLLSDSGFYLCAWSGQDRAQYFGPGTRLTVL.

This clone was counted a single time. The rearrangement links TRBV5-1 to TRBJ1-3; no clear D. Germline CDR1 SGHRS, CDR2 YFSETQ. This CDR3 has 15 amino acids. Trimming shortened V by 5 bases and J by 3 bases, and 15 bases separated the two germline ends. This CDR3 is CASSQDGNVGNTIYF. As DNA, the CDR3 is TGCGCCAGCAGTCAGGACGGGAATGTTGGAAACACCATATATTTT.

This clone has only a few counts. This chain links TRBV5-1 with TRBJ1-1, with 7 bases lining up with TRBD1. V gave up 2 bases and J gave up 4 bases; unmatched junction bases: 11. Germline-derived CDR1 and CDR2 are SGHRS and YFSETQ. CDR3 length: 16 amino acids. The CDR3 protein is CASSFVTGALSTEAFF. In nucleotides, the CDR3 is TGCGCCAGCAGCTTCGTTACAGGGGCCCTGAGCACTGAAGCTTTCTTT.

The V call is TRBV5-4, the J call TRBJ1-2, with TRBD1 matching over 9 bases. CDR3 length equals 15 residues. V lost 7 bases, J lost 4 bases, and 11 bases stayed unmatched. Per germline, CDR1 SGHNT and CDR2 YYREEE (reference sequence). The CDR3 here is CASVNRTGDGYGYTF. The CDR3 nucleotides are TGTGCCAGCGTCAACCGGACAGGGGATGGCTATGGCTACACCTTC.

V gene TRBV6-6 combines with J gene TRBJ1-3; no firm D call. V was pared by 6 bases and J by 0 bases, with 15 bases between. The CDR3 is 16 residues long. Germline loops: CDR1 MNHNY, CDR2 SVGAGI (reference sequence). CDR3 sequence (DNA): TGTGCCAGCAGCCTTGGACCCCTGAGCTCTGGAAACACCATATATTTT. Translated, it gives CASSLGPLSSGNTIYF.

The V call is TRBV27, the J call TRBJ2-1, with 10 bases lining up with TRBD2. This CDR3 contains 19 residues. Germline V gene sequence: CDR1 MNHEY, CDR2 SMNVEV (reference sequence). V was clipped by 7 bases and J by 7 bases; unmatched bases: 22. The chain's CDR3 is CASIPEGAGGPFPTNEQFF. Written as DNA, the CDR3 is TGTGCCAGCATTCCCGAAGGAGCGGGAGGGCCATTCCCGACAAATGAGCAGTTCTTC.

V gene TRBV6-2 or TRBV6-3 combines with J gene TRBJ1-2; 9 bases match TRBD1. Trimming cost V 4 bases and J 4 bases; bases outside gene matches: 10. This CDR3 region has 16 residues. Per the germline V gene, CDR1 is MNHEY and CDR2 is SVGEGT. The CDR3 DNA reads as TGTGCCAGCAGTTCTGGAGGGACAGGGCAGACCTATGGCTACACCTTC. Its protein product is CASSSGGTGQTYGYTF.

This clone was recorded once. The V call is TRBV6-4, the J call TRBJ1-5; D gene unclear. Germline CDR1 MRHNA, CDR2 SNTAGT. V lost 2 bases and J 0 bases, leaving 20 bases between the germline ends. The CDR3 contains 19 residues. Here the CDR3 DNA reads TGTGCCAGCAGTGACCATAGCCCATCCGGGTTGTATAGCAATCAGCCCCAGCATTTT. Protein product: CASSDHSPSGLYSNQPQHF.

This clone showed up just once. This chain connects TRBV28 to TRBJ1-6; no firm D call. V was clipped by 5 bases and J by 7 bases, with 12 bases between them. The CDR3 runs 14 residues. Germline CDR1 reads MDHEN; CDR2 reads SYDVKM. In DNA, the CDR3 is TGTGCCAGCAGTCTCCACAGCGGAAATTCACCCCTCCACTTT. Amino acid sequence: CASSLHSGNSPLHF. The whole variable domain, filled in from reference TRBV28 and TRBJ1-6, reads DVKVTQSSRYLVKRTGEKVFLECVQDMDHENMFWYRQDPGLGLRLIYFSYDVKMKEKGDIPEGYSVSREKKERFSLILESASTNQTSMYLCASSLHSGNSPLHFGNGTRLTVT.

The V and J genes are TRBV6-6 and TRBJ1-5; 9 bases are shared with TRBD1. The V gene end was trimmed by 2 bases and the J gene end by 5 bases; junction bases not matched to a gene: 4. CDR1 is MNHNY and CDR2 is SVGAGI in the germline V gene (reference sequence). CDR3 length equals 15 residues. As DNA, the CDR3 is TGTGCCAGCAGTTACGTAGGACAGGGGTATCAGCCCCAGCATTTT. This codes for CASSYVGQGYQPQHF.

Worth noting for this clone: Additional DNA sequences in this sample encode the identical CDR3. The genes are TRBV3-1 (or the pseudogene TRBV3-2) and TRBJ1-2, with D unclear. CDR1 LGHDT and CDR2 YNNKEL come from the germline V gene (reference sequence). Trimming shortened V by 1 base and J by 0 bases, and 3 bases separated the two germline ends. This CDR3 is 13 amino acids long. CDR3 amino acids: CASSQVSNYGYTF. CDR3 DNA sequence: TGTGCCAGCAGCCAAGTGTCTAACTATGGCTACACCTTC.

In the case of this clone: This CDR3 is also generated by other DNA sequences in the sample. The chain has TRBV3-1 (or the pseudogene TRBV3-2) and TRBJ1-2, with D perhaps matching TRBD1 (6 bases). This CDR3 spans 11 amino acids. Germline V gives CDR1 LGHDT, CDR2 YNNKEL (reference sequence). V was trimmed by 2 bases and J by 8 bases, leaving 6 bases between them. The chain's CDR3 is CASSQRGGYTF. CDR3 nucleotide sequence: TGTGCCAGCAGCCAAAGGGGGGGCTACACCTTC.

J is TRBJ2-5 and V is TRBV14; no definite D call. Germline V gives CDR1 SGHDN, CDR2 FVKESK. The CDR3 contains 12 residues. V was cut by 1 base and J by 10 bases, with 10 bases left in between. Here the CDR3 DNA reads TGTGCCAGCAGCCAAGCGCCCTGGAACCAGTACTTC. Translation gives CASSQAPWNQYF.

The chain couples TRBV12-3 or TRBV12-4 to TRBJ2-1; 8 bases are a match to TRBD2. Losses at the gene ends were 6 bases for V and 7 bases for J; bases not matched to a gene: 5. The CDR3 is 13 residues long. CDR3 in DNA: TGTGCCAGCAGCAATAGCGGGATTAATGAGCAGTTCTTC. This sequence encodes CASSNSGINEQFF.

J is TRBJ2-5 and V is TRBV28; 9 bases line up with TRBD2. V shed 0 bases, J shed 5 bases, and the junction held 7 bases outside the gene matches. The CDR3 runs to 16 residues. The V gene's germline CDR1 is MDHEN and CDR2 SYDVKM. This chain's CDR3 is CASSLWLSGSGETQYF. CDR3 coding DNA: TGTGCCAGCAGTTTATGGCTTAGCGGGAGTGGTGAGACCCAGTACTTC.

V and J are TRBV11-3 and TRBJ2-7, with D possibly called TRBD1 or TRBD2 (5 bases each). This CDR3 has 13 amino acids. CDR1 SGHNT and CDR2 YENEEA come from the germline V gene. V lost 3 bases and J 0 bases, leaving 6 bases between the germline ends. CDR3 loop: CASSLGPSYEQYF. DNA of the CDR3: TGTGCCAGCAGCTTGGGACCCTCCTACGAGCAGTACTTC.